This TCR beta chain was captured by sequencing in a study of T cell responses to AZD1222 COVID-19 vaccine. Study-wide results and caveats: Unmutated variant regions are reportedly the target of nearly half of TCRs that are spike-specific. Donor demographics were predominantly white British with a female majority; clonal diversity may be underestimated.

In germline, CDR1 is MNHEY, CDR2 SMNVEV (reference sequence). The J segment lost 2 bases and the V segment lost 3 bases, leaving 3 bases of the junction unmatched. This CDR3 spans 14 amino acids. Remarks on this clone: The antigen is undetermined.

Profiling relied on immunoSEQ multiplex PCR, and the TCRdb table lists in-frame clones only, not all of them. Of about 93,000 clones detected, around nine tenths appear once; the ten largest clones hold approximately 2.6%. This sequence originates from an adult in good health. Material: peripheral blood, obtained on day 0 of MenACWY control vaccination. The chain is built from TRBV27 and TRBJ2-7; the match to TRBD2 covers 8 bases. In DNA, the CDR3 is TGTGCCAGCAGTTTTTACGGGGGGGCCTACGAGCAGTACTTC. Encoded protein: CASSFYGGAYEQYF.